This entry lists 16 T cell receptor beta chains sequenced from one sample in a study of cytomegalovirus exposure and HLA in healthy donors (dated by TCRdb to the late 2010s). Libraries were built with the immunoSEQ multiplex PCR assay. For the multiplex PCR, a mixture combining 60 forward primers for TCR Vbeta segments and 13 reverse primers for TCR Jbeta segments was used. TCRdb obtained this table from immuneACCESS and retained in-frame rearrangements with V and J assigned. These tables miss some clones; where compared with another copy, unresolved V genes account for less than half of the shortfall, and the remainder is unexplained. Counted in this sample were 65,000 or so clones; approximately 78% of them appeared once. In total, the top ten clones hold 3% of the sample. Sequencing was done on a sample of PBMCs. These receptors were taken from a girl aged 10-17 years in good health and CMV-seropositive.

The chain recombines TRBV12-2 with TRBJ1-4; TRBD1 is taken as the D call from the table, unchecked against the DNA. TRBV12-2 is tagged as a pseudogene. The CDR3 totals 19 residues. CDR3 amino acids: CASRFTDRGRVFTNEKLFF. For the CDR3, the DNA is TGTGCAAGTCGCTTTACCGACAGGGGGCGGGTATTCACTAATGAAAAACTGTTTTTT.

The rearrangement links TRBV10-3 to TRBJ2-3, with D possibly being TRBD2 (6 bases). Trimming removed 8 bases at V and 0 bases at J, with 15 bases between. CDR1 is ENHRY and CDR2 is SYGVKD in the germline V gene. The CDR3 is made up of 15 amino acids. The CDR3 DNA reads TGTGCCATCGCCAATGGGAGGTCTAGCACAGATACGCAGTATTTT. The encoded protein is CAIANGRSSTDTQYF.

V usage is TRBV5-1 and J usage is TRBJ2-5, with D hard to call. The CDR3 covers 13 residues. In germline, CDR1 is SGHRS, CDR2 YFSETQ. The ends were cut back, 0 bases at V and 5 bases at J, with 8 bases in the middle. The CDR3 DNA reads as TGCGCCAGCAGCTTGGAAACTTTGGAGACCCAGTACTTC. Translation: CASSLETLETQYF.

J is TRBJ1-6 and V is TRBV11-3; 8 bases fit TRBD1. J was trimmed by 7 bases and V by 5 bases; bases with no gene match: 4. Per the germline V gene, CDR1 is SGHNT and CDR2 is YENEEA. This CDR3 region has 14 residues. CDR3 region: CASSAGGSNSPLHF. The CDR3 bases are TGTGCCAGCAGCGCAGGGGGCTCGAATTCACCCCTCCACTTT.

This clone has a handful of counts. The chain uses TRBV2 and TRBJ1-5; 7 bases map to TRBD1. V shed 6 bases and J 6 bases; nucleotides not matched to a gene: 8. Germline CDR1 reads SNHLY; CDR2 reads FYNNEI. The CDR3 extends over 14 amino acids. In DNA form, the CDR3 reads TGTGCCAGCAGCCCACGACAGGGACTTCAGCCCCAGCATTTT. Its protein is CASSPRQGLQPQHF.

The rearrangement links TRBV5-1 to TRBJ1-1, with D possibly TRBD1 on 5 matching bases. The V end was cut by 0 bases, the J end by 3 bases, with 15 bases between. Germline V gene sequence: CDR1 SGHRS, CDR2 YFSETQ. The CDR3 loop spans 16 amino acids. CDR3 sequence reads: CASSLGKGNGDTEAFF. CDR3 in DNA: TGCGCCAGCAGCTTGGGAAAGGGGAATGGGGACACTGAAGCTTTCTTT.

V and J are TRBV4-3 and TRBJ2-5; TRBD2 aligns across 11 bases. The trim removed 1 base at V and 1 base at J, leaving 2 bases unmatched. This CDR3 comprises 16 residues. Germline CDR1 is LGHNA and CDR2 is YSLEER. Here the CDR3 DNA reads TGCGCCAGCAGCCAAGGACTAGCGGGACTCCAAGAGACCCAGTACTTC. Amino acid sequence: CASSQGLAGLQETQYF.

V and J are TRBV28 and TRBJ1-5; 7 bases map to TRBD1. The CDR3 spans 14 residues. CDR1 and CDR2 from the germline V gene are MDHEN and SYDVKM. V shed 2 bases, J shed 9 bases, and the junction held 7 bases outside the gene matches. The CDR3 bases are TGTGCCAGCAGTTTAGGTCAGGGGGTGCTGCCCCAGCATTTT. Its protein product is CASSLGQGVLPQHF. The full variable domain, completed using reference TRBV28 and TRBJ1-5, is DVKVTQSSRYLVKRTGEKVFLECVQDMDHENMFWYRQDPGLGLRLIYFSYDVKMKEKGDIPEGYSVSREKKERFSLILESASTNQTSMYLCASSLGQGVLPQHFGDGTRLSIL.

CDR3 nucleotides: TGCGCCAGCAGCCAAGGGACTAGTTCGGCCGGGGAGCTGTTTTTT. Its translation is CASSQGTSSAGELFF. The chain recombines TRBV4-1 with TRBJ2-2, with 7 bases fitting TRBD2. There are 15 residues in the CDR3. CDR1 and CDR2 (germline): MGHRA, YSYEKL. The V segment lost 1 base and the J segment 6 bases; nucleotides outside the gene matches: 5.

Only a few counts were recorded for this clone. The chain carries TRBV2 and TRBJ1-4; D is undetermined. The V gene's germline CDR1 is SNHLY and CDR2 FYNNEI. V lost 4 bases and J lost 7, with 10 bases in between. This CDR3 has 13 amino acids. CDR3 sequence (DNA): TGTGCCAGCAGTGTGTCCTATACTGAAAAACTGTTTTTT. Translating it yields CASSVSYTEKLFF.

As concerns this clone: A read error may be the cause here, since a much bigger clone is one base away. CDR3 amino acids: CASSRQGYEQYF. CDR3 sequence (DNA): TGTGCCAGCAGTCGACAGGGCTACGAGCAGTACTTC. This chain connects TRBV6-5 to TRBJ2-7; 7 bases align to TRBD1. Germline-derived CDR1 and CDR2 are MNHEY and SVGAGI. J was trimmed by 3 bases and V by 5 bases; bases with no gene match: 1. The CDR3 has 12 amino acids.

In its sample, this clone was seen a few times. V and J are TRBV7-2 and TRBJ1-3; no clear D. Germline V CDR1 and CDR2: SGHTA, FQGNSA. V was trimmed by 0 bases and J by 4 bases, leaving 7 bases between them. There are 14 residues in the CDR3. CDR3 nucleotide sequence: TGTGCCAGCAGCTTAGCCATGTCAGGAAACACCATATATTTT. Residues: CASSLAMSGNTIYF.

The chain has TRBV10-3 and TRBJ2-1; 14 nucleotides line up with TRBD2. The CDR3 is 16 amino acids. Losses at the gene ends were 3 bases for V and 10 bases for J; bases not matched to a gene: 8. Germline V gene lookup returns CDR1 ENHRY and CDR2 SYGVKD. The CDR3 loop is CAISESGTSGSREQFF. Written as DNA, the CDR3 is TGTGCCATCAGTGAATCCGGGACTAGCGGGAGCCGGGAGCAGTTCTTC.

The rearrangement uses TRBV20-1 and TRBJ1-4, with unresolved D. CDR1 is DFQATT, CDR2 SNEGSKA, per germline (reference sequence). The CDR3 is 11 residues long. Trimming pared 5 bases from V and 3 bases from J, leaving 4 bases between. This chain's CDR3 is CSALSNEKLFF. CDR3 in DNA: TGCAGTGCTCTATCTAATGAAAAACTGTTTTTT.

The chain joins TRBV6-5 to TRBJ1-4; D not resolved. The CDR3 contains 15 residues. Per germline, CDR1 MNHEY and CDR2 SVGAGI. V was cut by 5 bases and J by 3 bases, with 13 bases left in between. The CDR3 coding sequence is TGTGCCAGCAGTCGGGAGGGCGCAGCTAATGAAAAACTGTTTTTT. It is translated as CASSREGAANEKLFF.

This clone appeared once. This chain connects TRBV27 to TRBJ2-7; the D gene is possibly TRBD1 (6 bases). The germline V and J ends were trimmed by 6 bases and 6 bases, with 18 bases remaining between them. There are 14 residues in the CDR3. Germline CDR1 and CDR2: MNHEY and SMNVEV (reference sequence). The CDR3 DNA follows: TGTGCCAGCAGCCCCGGGACATGGTTATCCGAGCAGTACTTC. It is translated as CASSPGTWLSEQYF.